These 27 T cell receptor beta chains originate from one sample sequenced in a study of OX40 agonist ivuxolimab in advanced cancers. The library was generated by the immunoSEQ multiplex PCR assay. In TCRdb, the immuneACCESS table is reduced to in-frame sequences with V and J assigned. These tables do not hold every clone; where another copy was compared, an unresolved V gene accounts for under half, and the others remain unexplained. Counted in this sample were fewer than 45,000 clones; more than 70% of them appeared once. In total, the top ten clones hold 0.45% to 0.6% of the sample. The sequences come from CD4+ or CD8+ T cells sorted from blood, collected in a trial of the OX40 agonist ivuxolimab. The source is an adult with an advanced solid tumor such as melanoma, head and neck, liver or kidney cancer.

The CDR3 DNA reads as TGTGCCAGCAGCGCATCGACTAGCGGGGTTACAGATACGCAGTATTTT. This encodes CASSASTSGVTDTQYF. The chain couples TRBV11-2 to TRBJ2-3; 11 nucleotides match TRBD2. Per germline, CDR1 SGHAT and CDR2 FQNNGV. With V trimmed by 5 bases and J by 3 bases, 7 bases remained unmatched. This CDR3 region has 16 residues.

CDR3 in DNA: TGTGCCAGCACCCCCGAAGGGCAGGGGCGGAACACCATATATTTT. Translating gives CASTPEGQGRNTIYF. The chain employs TRBV7-9 and TRBJ1-3; weak D call: TRBD1 (6 bases). Germline CDR1 SEHNR, CDR2 FQNEAQ (reference sequence). Trimming pared 7 bases from V and 7 bases from J, leaving 20 bases between. CDR3 size: 15 residues.

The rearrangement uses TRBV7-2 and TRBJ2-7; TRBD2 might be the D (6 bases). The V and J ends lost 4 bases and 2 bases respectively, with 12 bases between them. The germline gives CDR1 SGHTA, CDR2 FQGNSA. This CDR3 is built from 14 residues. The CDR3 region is CASSWSRETYEQYF. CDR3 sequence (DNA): TGTGCCAGCAGCTGGTCCCGGGAGACCTACGAGCAGTACTTC. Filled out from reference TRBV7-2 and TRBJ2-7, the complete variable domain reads GAGVSQSPSNKVTEKGKDVELRCDPISGHTALYWYRQSLGQGLEFLIYFQGNSAPDKSGLPSDRFSAERTGGSVSTLTIQRTQQEDSAVYLCASSWSRETYEQYFGPGTRLTVT.

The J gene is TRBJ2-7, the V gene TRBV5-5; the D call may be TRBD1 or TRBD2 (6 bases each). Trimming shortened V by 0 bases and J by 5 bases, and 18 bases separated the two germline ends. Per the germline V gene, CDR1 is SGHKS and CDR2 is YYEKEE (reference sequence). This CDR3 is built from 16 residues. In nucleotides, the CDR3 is TGTGCCAGCAGCTTGGTGCTTTTAGGGGGGCAGGACGAGCAGTACTTC. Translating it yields CASSLVLLGGQDEQYF.

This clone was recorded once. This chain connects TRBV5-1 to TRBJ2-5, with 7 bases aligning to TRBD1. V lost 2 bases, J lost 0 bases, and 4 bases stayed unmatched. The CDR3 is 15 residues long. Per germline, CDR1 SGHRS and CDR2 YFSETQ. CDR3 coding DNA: TGCGCCAGCAGCTTAGGGGGCGGAAACCAAGAGACCCAGTACTTC. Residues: CASSLGGGNQETQYF.

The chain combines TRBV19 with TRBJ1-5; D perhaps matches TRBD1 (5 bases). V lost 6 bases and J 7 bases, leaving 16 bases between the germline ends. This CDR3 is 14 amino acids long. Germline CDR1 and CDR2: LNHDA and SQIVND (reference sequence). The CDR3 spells CASSPGTMDQPQHF. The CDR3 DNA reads TGTGCCAGTAGCCCCGGGACCATGGACCAGCCCCAGCATTTT.

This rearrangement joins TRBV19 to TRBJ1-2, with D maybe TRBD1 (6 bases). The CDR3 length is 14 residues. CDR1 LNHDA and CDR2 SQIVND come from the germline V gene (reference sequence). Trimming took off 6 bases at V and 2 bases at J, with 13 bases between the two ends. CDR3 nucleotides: TGTGCCAGTAGACCCCGAGGGGGGAACTATGGCTACACCTTC. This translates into CASRPRGGNYGYTF.

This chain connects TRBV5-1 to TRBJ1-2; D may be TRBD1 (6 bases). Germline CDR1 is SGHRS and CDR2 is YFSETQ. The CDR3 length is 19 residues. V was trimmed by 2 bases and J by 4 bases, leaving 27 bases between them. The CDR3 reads CASSLLISPQQGPFYGYTF. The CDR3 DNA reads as TGCGCCAGCAGCTTATTAATCAGTCCCCAACAGGGCCCATTCTATGGCTACACCTTC.

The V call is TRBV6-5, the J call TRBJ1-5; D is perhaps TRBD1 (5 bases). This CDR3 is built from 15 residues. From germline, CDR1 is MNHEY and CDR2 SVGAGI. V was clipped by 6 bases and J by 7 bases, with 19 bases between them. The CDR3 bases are TGTGCCAGCAGAATCACCGGGACCTCTGAACAGCCCCAGCATTTT. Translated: CASRITGTSEQPQHF.

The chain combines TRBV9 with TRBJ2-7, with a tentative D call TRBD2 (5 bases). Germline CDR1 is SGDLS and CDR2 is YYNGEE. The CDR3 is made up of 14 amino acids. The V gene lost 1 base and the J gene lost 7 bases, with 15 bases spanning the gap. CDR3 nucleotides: TGTGCCAGCAGCGTACGTTCGGGCGGCGGGGAGCAGTACTTC. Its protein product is CASSVRSGGGEQYF.

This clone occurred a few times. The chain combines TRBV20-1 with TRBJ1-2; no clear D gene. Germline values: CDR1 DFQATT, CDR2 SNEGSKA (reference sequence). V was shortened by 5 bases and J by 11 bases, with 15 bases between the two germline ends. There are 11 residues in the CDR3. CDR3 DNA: TGCAGTGCTCCCCTGATTACGGGGTACACCTTC. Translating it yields CSAPLITGYTF.

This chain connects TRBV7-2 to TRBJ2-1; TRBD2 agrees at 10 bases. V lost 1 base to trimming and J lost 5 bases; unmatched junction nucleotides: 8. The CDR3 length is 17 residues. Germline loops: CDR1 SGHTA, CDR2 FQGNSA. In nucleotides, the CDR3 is TGTGCCAGCAGCTTAGTCTCAGCGGGGGGGCCCGACAATGAGCAGTTCTTC. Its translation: CASSLVSAGGPDNEQFF.

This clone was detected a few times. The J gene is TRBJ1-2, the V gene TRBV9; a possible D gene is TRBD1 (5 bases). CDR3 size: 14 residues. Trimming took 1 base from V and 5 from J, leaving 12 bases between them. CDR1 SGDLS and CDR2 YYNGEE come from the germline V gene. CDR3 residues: CASSVSTVDYGYTF. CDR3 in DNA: TGTGCCAGCAGCGTATCGACAGTCGATTATGGCTACACCTTC.

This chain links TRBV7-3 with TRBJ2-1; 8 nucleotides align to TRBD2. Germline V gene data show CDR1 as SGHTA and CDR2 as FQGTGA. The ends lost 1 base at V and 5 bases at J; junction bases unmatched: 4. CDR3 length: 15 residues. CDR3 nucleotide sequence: TGTGCCAGCAGCTTAAGCAGCGGGGGCCACAATGAGCAGTTCTTC. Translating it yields CASSLSSGGHNEQFF.

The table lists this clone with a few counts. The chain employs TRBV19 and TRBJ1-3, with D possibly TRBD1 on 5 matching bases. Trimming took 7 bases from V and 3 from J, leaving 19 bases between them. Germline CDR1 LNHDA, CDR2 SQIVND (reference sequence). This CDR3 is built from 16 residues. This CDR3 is CASNSYGTAYGNTIYF. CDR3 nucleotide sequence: TGTGCCAGTAATTCCTACGGGACGGCCTATGGAAACACCATATATTTT.

CDR3 region: CASSTPGGGETEQFF. The CDR3 nucleotides read TGTGCCAGCAGCACTCCCGGTGGGGGGGAGACTGAGCAGTTCTTC. The V and J genes are TRBV5-4 and TRBJ2-1; 7 bases fit TRBD2. The CDR3 is 15 residues long. Looked up from germline, CDR1 is SGHNT and CDR2 is YYREEE (reference sequence). V trimming: 4 bases; J trimming: 9 bases; junction bases outside the gene matches: 13.

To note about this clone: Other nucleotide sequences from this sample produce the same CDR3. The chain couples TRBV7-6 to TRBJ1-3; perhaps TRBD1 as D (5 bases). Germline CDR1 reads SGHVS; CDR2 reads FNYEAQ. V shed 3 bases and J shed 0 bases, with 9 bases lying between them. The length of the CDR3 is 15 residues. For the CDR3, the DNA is TGTGCCAGCAGCTTGGGACCGAACTCTGGAAACACCATATATTTT. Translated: CASSLGPNSGNTIYF.

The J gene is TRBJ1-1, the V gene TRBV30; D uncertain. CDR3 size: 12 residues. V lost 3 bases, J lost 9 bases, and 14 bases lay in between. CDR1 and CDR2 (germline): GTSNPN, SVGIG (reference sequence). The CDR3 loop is CAWSKAGIQAFF. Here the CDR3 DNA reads TGTGCCTGGAGCAAAGCCGGGATCCAAGCTTTCTTT.

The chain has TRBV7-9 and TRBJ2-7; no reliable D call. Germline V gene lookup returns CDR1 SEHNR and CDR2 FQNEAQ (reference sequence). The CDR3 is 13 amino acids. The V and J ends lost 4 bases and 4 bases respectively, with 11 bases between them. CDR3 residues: CASSSSLLYEQYF. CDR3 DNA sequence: TGTGCCAGCAGCTCATCCCTCCTTTACGAGCAGTACTTC.

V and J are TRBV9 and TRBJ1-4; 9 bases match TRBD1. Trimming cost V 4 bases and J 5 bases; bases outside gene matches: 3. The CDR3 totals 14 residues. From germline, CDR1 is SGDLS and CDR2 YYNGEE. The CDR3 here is CASSRQGENEKLFF. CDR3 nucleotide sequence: TGTGCCAGCAGCAGACAGGGGGAGAATGAAAAACTGTTTTTT.

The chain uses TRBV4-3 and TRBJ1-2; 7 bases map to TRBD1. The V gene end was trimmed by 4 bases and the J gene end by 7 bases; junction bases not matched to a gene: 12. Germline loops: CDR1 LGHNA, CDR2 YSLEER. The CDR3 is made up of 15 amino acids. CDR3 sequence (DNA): TGCGCCAGCAGCCCTAGGGACCCGGGACAGAGTGGCTACACCTTC. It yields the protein CASSPRDPGQSGYTF.

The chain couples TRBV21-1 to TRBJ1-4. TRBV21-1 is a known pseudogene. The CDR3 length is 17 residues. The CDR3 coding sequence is TGTGCCAGCAGCTCCTTTCGGGGTGGGAGGAGTAATGAAAAACTGTTTTTT. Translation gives CASSSFRGGRSNEKLFF.

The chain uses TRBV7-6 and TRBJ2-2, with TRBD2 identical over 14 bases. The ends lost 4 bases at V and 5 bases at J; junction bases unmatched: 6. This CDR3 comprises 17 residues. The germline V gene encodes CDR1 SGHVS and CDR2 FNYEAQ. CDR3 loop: CASSSPGLAGGTGELFF. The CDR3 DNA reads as TGTGCCAGCAGCTCCCCCGGACTAGCGGGGGGAACCGGGGAGCTGTTTTTT.

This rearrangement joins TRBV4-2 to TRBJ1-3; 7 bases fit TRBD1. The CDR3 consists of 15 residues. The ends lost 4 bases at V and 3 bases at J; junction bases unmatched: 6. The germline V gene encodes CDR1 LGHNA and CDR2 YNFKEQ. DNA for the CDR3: TGTGCCAGCAGCCGAGGGGGCGCGGATGGAAACACCATATATTTT. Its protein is CASSRGGADGNTIYF.

CDR3 region: CASSQTGNEQFF. The CDR3 DNA follows: TGTGCCAGCAGCCAGACGGGGAATGAGCAGTTCTTC. The V and J genes are TRBV7-3 and TRBJ2-1, with D possibly matching TRBD2 (5 bases). CDR3 length: 12 residues. V lost 5 bases, J lost 7 bases, and 9 bases lay in between. Germline-derived CDR1 and CDR2 are SGHTA and FQGTGA.

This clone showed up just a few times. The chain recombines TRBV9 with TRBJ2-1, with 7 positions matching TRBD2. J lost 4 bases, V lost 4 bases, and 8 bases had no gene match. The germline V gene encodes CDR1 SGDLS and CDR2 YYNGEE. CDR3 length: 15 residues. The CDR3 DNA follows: TGTGCCAGCAGCCGATCAGCGGGACCGTACAATGAGCAGTTCTTC. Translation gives CASSRSAGPYNEQFF.

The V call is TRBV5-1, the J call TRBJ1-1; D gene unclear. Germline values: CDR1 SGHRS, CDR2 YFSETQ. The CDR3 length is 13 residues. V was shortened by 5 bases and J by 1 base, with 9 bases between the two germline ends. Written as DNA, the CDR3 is TGCGCCAGCAGTCAGGAGGCGAACACTGAAGCTTTCTTT. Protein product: CASSQEANTEAFF.